This TCR beta chain was captured by sequencing in a study of shared T cell receptors in the human thymus. Repertoires were generated with immunoSEQ multiplex PCR, while TCRdb's copy carries only in-frame clones and drops some. Among 550,000 to 800,000 clones, 80% to 90% were seen once, and the ten largest hold about 0.0098%. These data were also filed under a second study, of human thymus T cells.

Material: thymocytes. The TCR sequence derives from a girl under two years old with a congenital heart defect.

CDR3: CASSQEGDRDSSGGGYTF. The DNA for the CDR3 is TGCGCCAGCAGCCAAGAAGGTGACAGGGACTCATCAGGTGGTGGCTACACCTTC. The rearrangement joins TRBV4-1 to TRBJ1-2, with 7 nucleotides matching TRBD1. Germline V CDR1 and CDR2: MGHRA, YSYEKL. Trimming took 0 bases from V and 7 from J; bases not matched to a gene: 17. This CDR3 is 18 amino acids long.